The clone carrying this T cell receptor (beta chain) showed up just a few times. This specimen belongs to a study of identical twins. The CDR3 loop spans 15 amino acids. Between the trimmed V and J ends, which lost 2 bases and 5 bases, there was a span of 13 bases. Germline CDR1 reads MNHEY; CDR2 reads SVGAGI. TCRdb processed the 5' RACE reads anew with MiXCR; each CDR3 protein has one entry. The sample includes around 1.7 million distinct CDR3 sequences, around 29% seen only once; the top ten take under 0.35%. V and J are TRBV6-5 and TRBJ2-1, with a possible D match to TRBD1 (6 bases). Sequenced material: cord blood. The TCR was taken from a newborn girl in good health. The CDR3 reads CASSYGRGTHNEQFF. The CDR3 DNA is TGTGCCAGCAGTTACGGGCGAGGGACACACAATGAGCAGTTCTTC.